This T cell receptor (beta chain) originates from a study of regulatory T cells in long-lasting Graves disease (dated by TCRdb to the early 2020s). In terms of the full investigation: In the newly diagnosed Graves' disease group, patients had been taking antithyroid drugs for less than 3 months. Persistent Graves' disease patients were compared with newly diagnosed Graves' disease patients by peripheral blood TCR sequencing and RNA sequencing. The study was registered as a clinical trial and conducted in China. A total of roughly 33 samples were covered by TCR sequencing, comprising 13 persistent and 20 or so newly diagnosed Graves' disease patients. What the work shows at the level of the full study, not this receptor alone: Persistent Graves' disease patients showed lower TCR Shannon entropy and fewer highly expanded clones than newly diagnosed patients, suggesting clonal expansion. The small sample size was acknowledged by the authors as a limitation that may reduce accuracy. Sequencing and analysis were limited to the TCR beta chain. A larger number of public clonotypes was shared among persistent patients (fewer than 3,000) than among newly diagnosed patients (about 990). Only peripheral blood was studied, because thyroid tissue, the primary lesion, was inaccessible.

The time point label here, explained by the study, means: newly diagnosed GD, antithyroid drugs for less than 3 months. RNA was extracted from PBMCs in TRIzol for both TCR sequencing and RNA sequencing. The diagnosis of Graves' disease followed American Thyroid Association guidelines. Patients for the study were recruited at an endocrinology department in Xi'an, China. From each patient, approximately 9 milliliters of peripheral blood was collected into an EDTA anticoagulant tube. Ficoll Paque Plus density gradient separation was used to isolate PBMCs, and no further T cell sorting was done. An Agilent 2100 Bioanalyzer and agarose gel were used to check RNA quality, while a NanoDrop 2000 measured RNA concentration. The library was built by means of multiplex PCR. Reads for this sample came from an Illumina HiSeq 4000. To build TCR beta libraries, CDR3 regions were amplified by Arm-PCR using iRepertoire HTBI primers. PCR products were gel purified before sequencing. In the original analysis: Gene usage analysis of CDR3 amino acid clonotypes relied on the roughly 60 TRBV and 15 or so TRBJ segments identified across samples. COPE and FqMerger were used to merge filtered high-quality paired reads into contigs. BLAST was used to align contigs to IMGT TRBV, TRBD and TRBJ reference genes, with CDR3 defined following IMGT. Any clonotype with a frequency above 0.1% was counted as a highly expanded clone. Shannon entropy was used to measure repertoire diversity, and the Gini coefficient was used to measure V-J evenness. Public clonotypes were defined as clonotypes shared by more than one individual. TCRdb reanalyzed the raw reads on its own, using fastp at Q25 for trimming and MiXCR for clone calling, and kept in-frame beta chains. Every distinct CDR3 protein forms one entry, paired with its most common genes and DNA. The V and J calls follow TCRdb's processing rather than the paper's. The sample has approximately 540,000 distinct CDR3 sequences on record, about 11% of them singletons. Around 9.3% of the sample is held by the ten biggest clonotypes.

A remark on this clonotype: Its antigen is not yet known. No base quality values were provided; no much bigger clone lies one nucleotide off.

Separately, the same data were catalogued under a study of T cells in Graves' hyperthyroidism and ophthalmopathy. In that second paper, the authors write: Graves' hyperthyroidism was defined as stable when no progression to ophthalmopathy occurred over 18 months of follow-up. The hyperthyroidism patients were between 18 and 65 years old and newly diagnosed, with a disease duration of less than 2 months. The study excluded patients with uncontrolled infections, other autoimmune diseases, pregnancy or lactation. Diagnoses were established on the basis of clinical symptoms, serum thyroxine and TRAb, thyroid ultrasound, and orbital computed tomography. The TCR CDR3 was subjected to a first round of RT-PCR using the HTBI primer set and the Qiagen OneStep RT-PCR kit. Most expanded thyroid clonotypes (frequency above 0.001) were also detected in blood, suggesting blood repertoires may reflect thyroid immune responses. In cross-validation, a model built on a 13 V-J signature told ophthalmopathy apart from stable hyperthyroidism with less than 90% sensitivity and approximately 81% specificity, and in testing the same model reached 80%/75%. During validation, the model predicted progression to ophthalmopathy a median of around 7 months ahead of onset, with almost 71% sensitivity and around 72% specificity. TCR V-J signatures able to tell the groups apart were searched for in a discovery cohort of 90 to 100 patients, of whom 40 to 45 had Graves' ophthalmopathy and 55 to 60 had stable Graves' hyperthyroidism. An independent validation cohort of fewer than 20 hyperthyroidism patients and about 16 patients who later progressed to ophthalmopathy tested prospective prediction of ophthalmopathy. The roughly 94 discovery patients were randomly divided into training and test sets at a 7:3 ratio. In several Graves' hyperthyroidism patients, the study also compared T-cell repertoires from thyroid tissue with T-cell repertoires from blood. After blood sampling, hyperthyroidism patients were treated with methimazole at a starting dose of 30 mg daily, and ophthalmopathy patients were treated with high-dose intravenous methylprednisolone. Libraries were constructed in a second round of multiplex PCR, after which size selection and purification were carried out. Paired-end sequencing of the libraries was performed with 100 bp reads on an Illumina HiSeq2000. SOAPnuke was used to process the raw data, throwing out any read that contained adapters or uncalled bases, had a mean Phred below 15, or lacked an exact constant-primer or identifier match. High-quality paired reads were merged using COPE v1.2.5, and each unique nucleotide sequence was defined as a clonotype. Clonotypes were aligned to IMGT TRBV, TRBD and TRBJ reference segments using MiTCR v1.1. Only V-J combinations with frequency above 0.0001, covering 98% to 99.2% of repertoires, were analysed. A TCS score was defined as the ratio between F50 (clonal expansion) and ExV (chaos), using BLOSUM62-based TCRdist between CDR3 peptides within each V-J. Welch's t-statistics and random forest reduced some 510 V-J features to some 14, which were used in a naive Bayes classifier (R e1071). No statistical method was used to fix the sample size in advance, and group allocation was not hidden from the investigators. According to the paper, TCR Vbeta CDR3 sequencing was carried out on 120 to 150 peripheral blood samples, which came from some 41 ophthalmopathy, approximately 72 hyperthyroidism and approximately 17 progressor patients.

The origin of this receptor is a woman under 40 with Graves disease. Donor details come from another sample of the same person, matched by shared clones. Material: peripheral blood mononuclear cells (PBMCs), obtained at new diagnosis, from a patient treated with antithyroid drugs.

The CDR3 sequence is CASSVQSSGANVLTF. The sequence in DNA is TGTGCCAGCAGCGTACAAAGCTCTGGGGCCAACGTCCTGACTTTC. The V and J segments used are TRBV9 and TRBJ2-6, with the D gene uncertain. Between the V and J ends, shortened by 1 base and 0 bases respectively, the junction contains 5 bases. CDR1 SGDLS and CDR2 YYNGEE were looked up in the germline V gene. From the cysteine up to the phenylalanine, the CDR3 has a length of 15 residues. The retained sequence is limited to the CDR3, 45 bases, with the frame set at the first base.